This T cell receptor (beta chain) was captured in a study of blood T cells in healthy people across ages (dated by TCRdb to the mid-2010s). A note on the overall study: In model experiments, roughly one uniquely barcoded TCR beta cDNA molecule per two T cells was captured by template switching. The study measured age-related changes in TCR beta repertoire diversity using deep sequencing normalized with unique cDNA molecular identifiers. Donors were grouped into four age groups: young (average approximately 16 years), middle-aged (under 40), aged (around 60) and long-lived (around 82). To avoid experimental bias, donors of different ages were spread randomly across the sequencing lanes. Two additional independent replicas of 1 million unique cDNA reads from the same blood draw were analyzed for two donors (one aged 18 to 30 and one aged 80 or older). What the study reported, not specific to this receptor: Observed TCR beta diversity correlated strongly with the percentage of naive T cells measured by flow cytometry. Bulk unsorted PBMC profiling prevented conclusive comparison of naive and antigen-experienced compartments. As age increased, observed TCR beta diversity per million T cells dropped in a roughly linear way, and a significant reduction was already evident by age around 41. Estimates of total diversity based on one million sequenced T cells were regarded as lower bounds and as underestimates. Compared with the aged group, the long-lived group had more naive CD4+ T cells, fewer expanded clones and increased TCR diversity, suggesting age selection. The CMV infection status of donors was not known, potentially confounding age-related changes in expanded clonotypes.

Library creation used 5' RACE. The instrument was an Illumina HiSeq 2500. A second PCR of about 6 to 11 cycles was performed with a sample-barcoded 5' primer and a J-beta primer mix. A template-switch 5' adaptor carrying 12 random nucleotides introduced a unique molecular identifier onto each TCR beta cDNA molecule. At least 2.5 million CDR3-containing paired-end reads were obtained from each sample. First-strand cDNA synthesis was performed from all RNA using the Mint cDNA synthesis kit, with priming by a TRBC-specific oligonucleotide. After uracil-DNA glycosylase treatment, a first 18-cycle PCR used universal primers M1SS and BC2_uni_R on all cDNA. On the authors' methods: Normalization of each sample was performed by random selection of 1 million high-quality reads, each carrying a distinct molecular identifier. Reads with shared molecular identifiers were discarded instead of being binned into consensus sequences. MiTCR, set to a Q25 quality threshold and the strictest error-elimination algorithm, was used for CDR3 identification, clonotype clustering and error correction. A nonparametric unseen species model with Euler transformation was used to estimate a lower bound on total TCR beta diversity. TCRdb reprocessed the public reads (quality trimming at Q25 with fastp, clone calling with MiXCR) and kept in-frame beta chains. Entries are consolidated by CDR3 protein sequence, retaining the most common genes and DNA. In this record, the V and J calls reflect TCRdb's handling and not the investigators' own analysis. In this sample the table shows 1.5 million to 2 million distinct CDR3 sequences, around 48% of which occur a single time. Over 2% of the sample is taken by the ten largest.

On this clonotype itself: It has no known antigen specificity. No quality values exist for individual bases; no much larger clone is one base distant.

Donors were 30 to 45 systemically healthy Caucasian individuals from Russia aged roughly 6 to 95 years. Each donor gave ten milliliters of peripheral blood, drawn into EDTA-treated Vacutainer tubes. Ficoll-Paque density-gradient centrifugation was used to isolate PBMCs, with at least 6.5 million obtained per sample. Total RNA was extracted from PBMCs with Trizol reagent, with at least 5 micrograms obtained per sample. For every donor, flow cytometry on a PBMC aliquot measured the percentage of naive CD45RAhigh/CD27high T cells. The germline V gene encodes CDR1 MDHEN and CDR2 SYDVKM. V lost 6 bases and J lost 1 base; the stretch between them is 13 bases long. Its CDR3 holds 15 amino acids, cysteine through phenylalanine. The retained sequence is limited to the CDR3, 45 bases, with the frame set at the first base.

Recombination connected TRBV28 to TRBJ2-1; the D gene is perhaps TRBD2, from 5 matching bases. Sequenced sample: blood. The TCR sequence derives from a middle-aged woman in good health. The CDR3 loop reads CASRRSGLSYNEQFF. Read as DNA, the sequence is TGTGCCAGCAGACGGAGCGGCTTATCCTACAATGAGCAGTTCTTC.